Following are 7 T cell receptor beta chains from one sample sequenced in a study of OX40 agonist ivuxolimab in advanced cancers. Profiling relied on immunoSEQ multiplex PCR, and the TCRdb table lists in-frame clones only, not all of them. The sample includes 50,000 or so clones, about 82% of them seen just once. This specimen consisted of CD4+ or CD8+ T cells sorted from blood, obtained in a trial of the OX40 agonist ivuxolimab. Receptors originate from an adult with an advanced solid tumor such as melanoma, head and neck, liver or kidney cancer.

V gene TRBV14 combines with J gene TRBJ1-2, with a possible D match to TRBD1 (6 bases). CDR1 and CDR2 from the germline V gene are SGHDN and FVKESK. This CDR3 has 14 residues. Between the trimmed V and J ends, which lost 4 bases and 4 bases, there was a span of 13 bases. The CDR3 sequence is CASSREQGVYGYTF. DNA for the CDR3: TGTGCCAGCAGCCGAGAACAGGGAGTCTATGGCTACACCTTC.

V is TRBV11-2 and J is TRBJ2-7; D tentatively reads TRBD1 or TRBD2 (5 bases each). This CDR3 contains 11 residues. The germline V gene has CDR1 SGHAT and CDR2 FQNNGV. Trimming took 5 bases from V and 6 from J, leaving 8 bases between them. This CDR3 reads CASSAGSEQYF. CDR3 DNA sequence: TGTGCCAGCAGCGCAGGGAGCGAGCAGTACTTC.

The DNA for the CDR3 is TGTGCCAGCAGCTTAGGGAGGGGCACCGGGGAGCTGTTTTTT. The encoded protein is CASSLGRGTGELFF. V and J are TRBV7-2 and TRBJ2-2, with D possibly TRBD2 on 6 matching bases. Germline V gene data show CDR1 as SGHTA and CDR2 as FQGNSA. The V and J ends lost 1 base and 4 bases respectively, with 7 bases between them. This CDR3 has 14 residues.

This chain's CDR3 is CASSFITATNEKLFF. The CDR3 DNA is TGTGCCAGCAGCTTCATAACGGCAACTAATGAAAAACTGTTTTTT. The V and J genes are TRBV12-1 and TRBJ1-4. TRBV12-1 is described as a pseudogene. This CDR3 spans 15 amino acids.

V usage is TRBV28 and J usage is TRBJ1-4; D is ambiguous. The germline V and J ends were trimmed by 4 bases and 8 bases, with 8 bases remaining between them. In germline, CDR1 is MDHEN, CDR2 SYDVKM. CDR3 length: 12 amino acids. The CDR3 DNA reads as TGTGCCAGCAGTTCCGCACTCGAAAAACTGTTTTTT. This gives the protein CASSSALEKLFF.

This clone was observed a few times. The chain recombines TRBV6-1 with TRBJ1-1, with a tentative D call TRBD1 (5 bases). The CDR3 is made up of 14 amino acids. V lost 2 bases to trimming and J lost 10 bases, with 17 bases between them. The germline gives CDR1 MNHNS, CDR2 SASEGT. Here the CDR3 DNA reads TGTGCCAGCAGTGAAACCCAGGGAGTTTCCGGAGCTTTCTTT. Amino acids: CASSETQGVSGAFF.

Written as DNA, the CDR3 is TGTGCCAGCAGCTTTGCCTCGGACAGGGCTAACATTCAGTACTTC. It yields the protein CASSFASDRANIQYF. The chain carries TRBV5-5 and TRBJ2-4; TRBD1 matches 8 bases. The CDR3 runs 15 residues. The V gene's germline CDR1 is SGHKS and CDR2 YYEKEE (reference sequence). Trimming removed 2 bases from V and 7 bases from J; junction bases left unmatched: 8.